Below, 11 T cell receptor beta chains from the same sample are listed, as sequenced in a study of T cells in Graves' hyperthyroidism and ophthalmopathy (dated by TCRdb to between 2017 and 2020). The library was prepared using multiplex PCR. The sample was run on an Illumina HiSeq 2000. TCR beta CDR3 regions were amplified from RNA transcripts. The TCR CDR3 was subjected to a first round of RT-PCR using the HTBI primer set and the Qiagen OneStep RT-PCR kit. The public reads were reprocessed in TCRdb via fastp at Q25 and MiXCR, keeping in-frame beta chains. Each entry is one CDR3 protein sequence, shown with its most common DNA and genes. Across this sample there are almost 250,000 distinct CDR3 sequences, with almost 25% seen only once. The top ten hold approximately 35% of the sample. Specimen: blood. Receptor source: a woman in her thirties or forties with Graves' ophthalmopathy.

This clonotype was seen at least ten times. This chain joins TRBV11-3 and TRBJ2-7; maybe TRBD2 (5 bases). V lost 2 bases and J 4 bases, leaving 15 bases between the germline ends. This CDR3 has 15 residues. Germline V gene lookup returns CDR1 SGHNT and CDR2 YENEEA. The DNA for the CDR3 is TGTGCCAGCAGCTTAAGCGGAGTCAAAGGGTACGAGCAGTACTTC. Residues: CASSLSGVKGYEQYF.

This clonotype was seen ten or more times. V gene TRBV5-6 combines with J gene TRBJ1-1; D is unclear. V gave up 0 bases and J gave up 0 bases, with 9 bases separating them. The CDR3 covers 15 residues. CDR1 is SGHDT and CDR2 is YYEEEE in the germline V gene. CDR3 sequence reads: CASSLESHLNTEAFF. The CDR3, as DNA: TGTGCCAGCAGCTTGGAAAGCCATTTGAACACTGAAGCTTTCTTT.

This clonotype was counted at least ten times. The chain recombines TRBV28 with TRBJ2-7, with 11 bases identical to TRBD2. The CDR3 runs 17 residues. Unmatched junction bases numbered 13, after V lost 5 bases and J lost 4 bases. Germline V lookup: CDR1 MDHEN, CDR2 SYDVKM. DNA for the CDR3: TGTGCCAGCAGTCCACCCCGGGTAGCGGGAGGGCGTTACGAGCAGTACTTC. Its translation: CASSPPRVAGGRYEQYF.

In this sample, this clonotype turned up many times. The V gene is TRBV6-2 or TRBV6-3, the J gene TRBJ1-2, with a possible D match to TRBD1 (5 bases). Trimming shortened V by 4 bases and J by 4 bases, and 25 bases separated the two germline ends. The CDR3 extends over 18 amino acids. In germline, CDR1 is MNHEY, CDR2 SVGEGT. This chain's CDR3 is CASSSLVGTREGGYGYTF. The CDR3 nucleotides are TGTGCCAGCAGTTCTCTCGTCGGGACCCGGGAAGGAGGCTATGGCTACACCTTC.

This clonotype was seen at least ten times. The chain recombines TRBV12-3 or TRBV12-4 with TRBJ1-1; D uncertain. This CDR3 contains 14 residues. The V end was cut by 6 bases, the J end by 1 base, with 12 bases between. The CDR3 sequence: CASRTPGENTEAFF. CDR3 bases: TGTGCCAGCAGGACCCCCGGGGAGAACACTGAAGCTTTCTTT.

The count of this clonotype is one. The J gene is TRBJ2-5, the V gene TRBV25-1; the match to TRBD1 covers 8 bases. V was clipped by 4 bases and J by 5 bases; unmatched bases: 15. This CDR3 has 17 residues. The V gene's germline CDR1 is MGHDK and CDR2 SYGVNS. The CDR3 DNA sequence: TGTGCCAGCAGTGGACCGGACAGGGCGTGGATTCGGGAGACCCAGTACTTC. Residues: CASSGPDRAWIRETQYF.

The chain carries TRBV28 and TRBJ1-1; D not resolved. The CDR3 totals 14 residues. From germline, CDR1 is MDHEN and CDR2 SYDVKM. V was clipped by 2 bases and J by 3 bases, with 10 bases between them. The CDR3 protein is CASSLTQAYTEAFF. DNA of the CDR3: TGTGCCAGCAGTTTAACACAAGCGTACACTGAAGCTTTCTTT.

This clonotype was detected ten times or more. This may come from a read error, since a much larger clone is one base off. The chain is built from TRBV6-2 or TRBV6-3 and TRBJ1-5, with 8 bases fitting TRBD1. J gave up 9 bases and V 6 bases, and 10 bases lay outside the gene matches. The germline V gene has CDR1 MNHEY and CDR2 SVGEGT. The CDR3 has 14 amino acids. CDR3 protein: CASRTTGGTRPQHF. In DNA, the CDR3 is TGTGCCAGCAGAACTACAGGGGGAACTCGGCCCCAGCATTTT.

This clonotype was detected many times. The chain has TRBV25-1 and TRBJ1-6; no definite D call. The CDR3 has 11 residues. The germline V gene encodes CDR1 MGHDK and CDR2 SYGVNS. Trimming cost V 9 bases and J 14 bases, with 14 bases left between them. The CDR3 loop reads CASTRTGSLHF. The CDR3 DNA is TGTGCCAGTACTAGGACGGGATCCCTCCACTTT.

Many counts were recorded for this clonotype. The chain couples TRBV28 to TRBJ1-2, with D unclear. This CDR3 region has 14 residues. The ends were cut back, 7 bases at V and 4 bases at J, with 16 bases in the middle. Germline loops: CDR1 MDHEN, CDR2 SYDVKM. CDR3 loop: CASTPGGGSYGYTF. Here the CDR3 DNA reads TGTGCCAGCACCCCCGGAGGTGGCAGCTATGGCTACACCTTC.

The chain recombines TRBV6-1 with TRBJ2-5, with TRBD2 matching 11 bases. This CDR3 region has 17 residues. The germline V gene has CDR1 MNHNS and CDR2 SASEGT. Trimming cost V 8 bases and J 3 bases; bases outside gene matches: 14. The DNA of the CDR3 is TGTGCCAGCGGACCGGGACTAGCGGCCAGACCGAAAGAGACCCAGTACTTC. Translation gives CASGPGLAARPKETQYF.